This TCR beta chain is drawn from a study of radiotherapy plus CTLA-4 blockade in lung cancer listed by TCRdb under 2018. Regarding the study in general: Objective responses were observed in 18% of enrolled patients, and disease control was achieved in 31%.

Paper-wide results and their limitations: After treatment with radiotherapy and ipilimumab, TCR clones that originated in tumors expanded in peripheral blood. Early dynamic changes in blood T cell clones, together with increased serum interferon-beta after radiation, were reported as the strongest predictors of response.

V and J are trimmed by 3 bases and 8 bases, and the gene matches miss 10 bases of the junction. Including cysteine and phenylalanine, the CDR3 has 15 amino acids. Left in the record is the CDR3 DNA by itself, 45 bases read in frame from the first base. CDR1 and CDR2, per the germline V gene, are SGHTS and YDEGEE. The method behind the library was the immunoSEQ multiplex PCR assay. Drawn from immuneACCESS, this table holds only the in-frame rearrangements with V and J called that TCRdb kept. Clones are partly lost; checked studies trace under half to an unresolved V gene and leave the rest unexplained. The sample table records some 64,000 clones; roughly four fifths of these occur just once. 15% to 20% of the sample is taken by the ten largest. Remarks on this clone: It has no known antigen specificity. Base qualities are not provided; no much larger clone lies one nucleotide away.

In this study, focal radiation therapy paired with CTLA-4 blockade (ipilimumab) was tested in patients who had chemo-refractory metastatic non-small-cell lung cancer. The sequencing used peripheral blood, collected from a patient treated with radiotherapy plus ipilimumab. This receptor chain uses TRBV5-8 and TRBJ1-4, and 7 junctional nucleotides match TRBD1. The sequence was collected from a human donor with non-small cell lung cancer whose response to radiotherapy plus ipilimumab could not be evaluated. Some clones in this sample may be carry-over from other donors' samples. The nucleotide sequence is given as TGTGCCAGCAGCTCGCCGACAGGGAATTGGGAAAAACTGTTTTTT. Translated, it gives CASSSPTGNWEKLFF.